Listed here are 31 T cell receptor beta chains from one sample, sequenced in a study of cytomegalovirus exposure and HLA in healthy donors. This PCR relied on a set of 60 Vbeta primers and 13 Jbeta primers. Here immunoSEQ multiplex PCR was the method, and the copy in TCRdb shows in-frame clones only, minus some. The data show some 180,000 clones, with about four fifths seen just once and 2.9% held by the top ten. Material: PBMCs. These receptors came from a female donor in good health and CMV-seronegative.

As concerns this clone: An end of the junction does not agree with germline; a read error may underlie this. The rearrangement links TRBV7-9 to TRBJ2-1; 9 nucleotides line up with TRBD2. Looked up from germline, CDR1 is SEHNR and CDR2 is FQNEAQ (reference sequence). There are 16 residues in the CDR3. The CDR3 DNA sequence: TGTTCCAGCAGCTTAAGTTTAGCGGGAGCTTACAATGAGCAGTTCTTC. The encoded protein is CSSSLSLAGAYNEQFF.

The rearrangement uses TRBV7-2 and TRBJ2-5; 10 nucleotides align to TRBD2. V lost 5 bases to trimming and J lost 7 bases; unmatched junction nucleotides: 13. This CDR3 spans 16 amino acids. Germline assignment: CDR1 SGHTA and CDR2 FQGNSA. CDR3 region: CASSGGLAGGRGTQYF. CDR3 in DNA: TGTGCCAGCAGCGGCGGGTTAGCGGGAGGAAGAGGGACCCAGTACTTC.

V and J are TRBV7-9 and TRBJ2-1, with D maybe TRBD2 (6 bases). This CDR3 region has 13 residues. V gave up 3 bases and J gave up 9 bases, with 12 bases separating them. The germline CDR1 and CDR2 sequences are SEHNR and FQNEAQ (reference sequence). CDR3 sequence reads: CASSFGGPGEQFF. As DNA, the CDR3 is TGTGCCAGCAGCTTCGGAGGGCCTGGTGAGCAGTTCTTC.

The chain combines TRBV28 with TRBJ1-1; 7 positions match TRBD1. From germline, CDR1 is MDHEN and CDR2 SYDVKM. Germline trimming cut 6 bases from V and 1 base from J; bases unmatched to any gene: 8. This CDR3 contains 15 residues. The CDR3 loop reads CASSQSQGRNTEAFF. The CDR3 nucleotides read TGTGCCAGCAGCCAATCACAGGGGCGGAACACTGAAGCTTTCTTT.

J is TRBJ1-5 and V is TRBV6-5; 12 bases match TRBD1. CDR1 and CDR2 (germline): MNHEY, SVGAGI. Trimming cost V 5 bases and J 4 bases; bases outside gene matches: 3. The CDR3 sequence is 15 residues long. CDR3 DNA: TGTGCCAGCAGTCAGGGACAGGGGGCGAATCAGCCCCAGCATTTT. Translated: CASSQGQGANQPQHF.

The chain joins TRBV7-9 to TRBJ2-5, with D possibly TRBD1 on 6 matching bases. The CDR3 is 17 amino acids. Deletions cut 4 bases from V and 3 bases from J, with 21 bases between. CDR1 is SEHNR, CDR2 FQNEAQ, per germline (reference sequence). The CDR3 protein is CASSSPAGAKSKETQYF. Written as DNA, the CDR3 is TGTGCCAGCAGCTCACCAGCAGGGGCGAAATCAAAAGAGACCCAGTACTTC.

The rearrangement joins TRBV5-4 to TRBJ2-2; a weak D match, TRBD2 (5 bases). Germline CDR1 reads SGHNT; CDR2 reads YYREEE (reference sequence). V shed 4 bases and J shed 2 bases, with 15 bases lying between them. The CDR3 covers 16 residues. The CDR3 sequence: CASSPDSRINTGELFF. The DNA for the CDR3 is TGTGCCAGCAGCCCGGACTCGCGGATTAACACCGGGGAGCTGTTTTTT.

There are a few counts of this clone. The chain carries TRBV6-6 and TRBJ1-1, with unresolved D. The CDR3 contains 14 residues. Germline values: CDR1 MNHNY, CDR2 SVGAGI (reference sequence). V was clipped by 0 bases and J by 1 base, with 6 bases between them. In DNA form, the CDR3 reads TGTGCCAGCAGTTACTCTATAGCGAACACTGAAGCTTTCTTT. Translation gives CASSYSIANTEAFF.

This clone appeared once. J is TRBJ2-1 and V is TRBV19; 9 bases agree with TRBD1. V shed 2 bases, J shed 7 bases, and the junction held 9 bases outside the gene matches. The CDR3 extends over 16 amino acids. CDR1 and CDR2 from the germline V gene are LNHDA and SQIVND (reference sequence). The CDR3 sequence is CASSIRGQGHQNEQFF. The CDR3 DNA reads as TGTGCCAGTAGTATAAGGGGACAGGGTCACCAAAATGAGCAGTTCTTC.

V usage is TRBV10-3 and J usage is TRBJ2-3; perhaps TRBD2 as D (6 bases). Germline V gene lookup returns CDR1 ENHRY and CDR2 SYGVKD. The V gene lost 8 bases and the J gene lost 0 bases, with 9 bases spanning the gap. The CDR3 runs to 13 residues. The CDR3 loop reads CAIGGVSTDTQYF. CDR3 bases: TGTGCCATCGGAGGGGTTAGCACAGATACGCAGTATTTT.

This clone was seen a single time. The same CDR3 arises from other DNA sequences in this sample as well. The V call is TRBV5-1, the J call TRBJ2-7, with a tentative D call TRBD1 (6 bases). Trimming stripped 3 bases from V and 0 bases from J, with 10 bases between. Germline V gene data show CDR1 as SGHRS and CDR2 as YFSETQ. The CDR3 loop spans 14 amino acids. This CDR3 is CASSSQGSSYEQYF. As DNA, the CDR3 is TGCGCCAGCAGCTCCCAGGGGAGCTCCTACGAGCAGTACTTC.

The genes are TRBV5-6 and TRBJ2-1, with 9 bases matching TRBD2. Trimming removed 0 bases from V and 5 bases from J; junction bases left unmatched: 3. Germline CDR1 reads SGHDT; CDR2 reads YYEEEE. The CDR3 length is 15 residues. The CDR3 sequence: CASSLGTSAHNEQFF. For the CDR3, the DNA is TGTGCCAGCAGCTTGGGGACTAGCGCCCACAATGAGCAGTTCTTC.

In this sample, this clone turned up once. The chain carries TRBV9 and TRBJ1-4; TRBD1 matches 7 bases. CDR3 length equals 15 residues. V shed 1 base and J 7 bases; nucleotides not matched to a gene: 7. CDR1 and CDR2 from the germline V gene are SGDLS and YYNGEE. CDR3 DNA sequence: TGTGCCAGCAGCGTAACAGGGGCTCGGGGTGAAAAACTGTTTTTT. Translated, it gives CASSVTGARGEKLFF.

This clone was observed a handful of times. The rearrangement uses TRBV18 and TRBJ1-4; TRBD1 aligns across 10 bases. The trim removed 5 bases at V and 10 bases at J, leaving 19 bases unmatched. This CDR3 contains 18 residues. Germline lookup yields CDR1 KGHSH and CDR2 LQKENI. CDR3 sequence: CASSTGTGAREPQGKLFF. The CDR3, as DNA: TGTGCCAGCTCAACTGGGACAGGGGCCCGCGAACCCCAGGGAAAACTGTTTTTT. Filled out from reference TRBV18 and TRBJ1-4, the complete variable domain reads NAGVMQNPRHLVRRRGQEARLRCSPMKGHSHVYWYRQLPEEGLKFMVYLQKENIIDESGMPKERFSAEFPKEGPSILRIQQVVRGDSAAYFCASSTGTGAREPQGKLFFGSGTQLSVL.

This clone was seen a handful of times. The rearrangement links TRBV7-8 to TRBJ2-5; 7 bases line up with TRBD2. V trimming: 7 bases; J trimming: 2 bases; junction bases outside the gene matches: 13. Germline V gene lookup returns CDR1 SGHVS and CDR2 FQNEAQ. This CDR3 contains 16 residues. The CDR3 DNA follows: TGTGCCAGCACCCCGGTGCGGGGGTTCGGACAAGAGACCCAGTACTTC. Protein product: CASTPVRGFGQETQYF.

The chain carries TRBV19 and TRBJ2-1; a possible D gene is TRBD2 (7 bases). The germline V gene has CDR1 LNHDA and CDR2 SQIVND (reference sequence). This CDR3 spans 19 amino acids. V lost 3 bases, J lost 0 bases, and 21 bases lay in between. CDR3 DNA sequence: TGTGCCAGTAGTATTGCTGTTGCGGGGGCCCAGAGCTCCTACAATGAGCAGTTCTTC. Its translation is CASSIAVAGAQSSYNEQFF.

As concerns this clone: Being one base from a much bigger clone, this may be a read error. The V gene is TRBV7-8, the J gene TRBJ2-1; 9 bases align to TRBD1. J gave up 2 bases and V 4 bases, and 3 bases lay outside the gene matches. There are 15 residues in the CDR3. Germline V gene sequence: CDR1 SGHVS, CDR2 FQNEAQ. This CDR3 is CASSSGTGTYNEQFF. The CDR3 DNA sequence: TGTGCCAGCAGCTCCGGGACAGGGACCTACAATGAGCAGTTCTTC.

This clone was detected once. The conserved phenylalanine or tryptophan normally closing the CDR3 is absent here, so this likely arose from a read error. This sequence joins TRBV6-1 and TRBJ2-7; TRBD2 agrees at 7 bases. The CDR3 has 13 residues. Germline-derived CDR1 and CDR2 are MNHNS and SASEGT. Trimming at V came to 4 bases and at J to 2 bases, leaving 2 bases not matched to a gene. The CDR3 protein is CASSALAAYEQYL. The CDR3 region has the DNA TGTGCCAGCAGTGCTCTAGCGGCCTACGAGCAGTACCTC.

The rearrangement links TRBV5-4 to TRBJ1-4, with TRBD1 matching 11 bases. Germline V gene sequence: CDR1 SGHNT, CDR2 YYREEE (reference sequence). The junction had 7 bases not matched to a gene; V was cut back by 4 bases and J by 8 bases. This CDR3 has 15 amino acids. This chain's CDR3 is CASSAGQGVGEKLFF. The CDR3 DNA reads TGTGCCAGCAGCGCGGGACAGGGGGTCGGGGAAAAACTGTTTTTT.

V usage is TRBV7-2 and J usage is TRBJ1-2; 8 nucleotides align to TRBD1. V lost 5 bases and J lost 8; bases outside the gene matches: 7. CDR1 is SGHTA and CDR2 is FQGNSA in the germline V gene. The CDR3 loop spans 13 amino acids. The CDR3 DNA reads TGTGCCAGCAGCCCCGGACAGGGAAGAGGCTACACCTTC. Protein product: CASSPGQGRGYTF.

The rearrangement uses TRBV21-1 and TRBJ2-1; TRBD2 was called by the table and not checked on the DNA. TRBV21-1 is a pseudogene segment. The CDR3 has 14 amino acids. The CDR3 is CASSKSGRYNEQFF. In DNA form, the CDR3 reads TGTGCCAGCAGCAAGAGCGGGAGGTACAATGAGCAGTTCTTC.

This clone was seen a handful of times. The V gene is TRBV14, the J gene TRBJ2-7, with unresolved D. The CDR3 totals 15 residues. CDR1 and CDR2 (germline): SGHDN, FVKESK. Trimming removed 4 bases from V and 1 base from J, with 14 bases in between. This CDR3 is CASSLFLTPSYEQYF. CDR3 DNA: TGTGCCAGCAGCCTTTTTCTGACACCGTCCTACGAGCAGTACTTC.

The V gene is TRBV7-2, the J gene TRBJ2-3; perhaps TRBD2 as D (7 bases). The CDR3 consists of 15 residues. Germline values: CDR1 SGHTA, CDR2 FQGNSA. Trimming took off 5 bases at V and 3 bases at J, with 15 bases between the two ends. The CDR3 here is CASSLAGAHTDTQYF. In nucleotides, the CDR3 is TGTGCCAGCAGCCTGGCGGGGGCTCATACAGATACGCAGTATTTT.

This chain uses TRBV2 with TRBJ2-2; TRBD1 matches 10 bases. CDR3 length: 19 amino acids. Trimming took 11 bases from V and 4 from J; bases not matched to a gene: 22. Germline V gene sequence: CDR1 SNHLY, CDR2 FYNNEI. The CDR3 loop is CACLTVPIDRGHGTGELFF. The DNA for the CDR3 is TGTGCCTGTCTCACAGTGCCAATAGACAGGGGGCATGGCACCGGGGAGCTGTTTTTT.

The gene calls are TRBV7-2 and TRBJ2-2; TRBD1 matches at 8 bases. Trimming cost V 6 bases and J 3 bases; bases outside gene matches: 6. The CDR3 is 15 amino acids. Germline V gives CDR1 SGHTA, CDR2 FQGNSA. CDR3 sequence (DNA): TGTGCCAGCAGACATAGGACAGGGTACACCGGGGAGCTGTTTTTT. Translation gives CASRHRTGYTGELFF.

This clone was observed a few times. V is TRBV29-1 and J is TRBJ1-6; TRBD1 matches 8 bases. V lost 6 bases to trimming and J lost 8 bases; unmatched junction nucleotides: 0. The CDR3 consists of 11 residues. CDR1 and CDR2 from the germline V gene are SQVTM and ANQGSEA. The CDR3 loop reads CSVGQDSPLHF. The CDR3 DNA reads as TGCAGCGTGGGACAGGATTCACCCCTCCACTTT.

The rearrangement uses TRBV7-6 and TRBJ2-7; D is perhaps TRBD1 (6 bases). The CDR3 has 13 amino acids. V shed 4 bases and J shed 7 bases, with 14 bases lying between them. Germline V gene data show CDR1 as SGHVS and CDR2 as FNYEAQ. The CDR3, as DNA: TGTGCCAGCAGCTCCGCGGCAGGGGAAGAGCAGTACTTC. It yields the protein CASSSAAGEEQYF.

This chain joins TRBV6-5 and TRBJ2-3; 7 bases agree with TRBD2. Losses at the gene ends were 5 bases for V and 6 bases for J; bases not matched to a gene: 8. The CDR3 is 14 residues long. CDR1 is MNHEY, CDR2 SVGAGI, per germline. The CDR3 is CASSNDWEGDTQYF. CDR3 in DNA: TGTGCCAGCAGTAACGACTGGGAGGGTGATACGCAGTATTTT.

V gene TRBV6-5 combines with J gene TRBJ2-5; a possible D gene is TRBD2 (5 bases). Judging by the DNA end, TRBJ2-7 fits better; the J call may be wrong. CDR1 is MNHEY and CDR2 is SVGAGI in the germline V gene. CDR3 size: 13 residues. CDR3 sequence (DNA): TGTGCCAGCCGGGCGGGCCGTTCCTACGAGCAGTACTTC. Translation gives CASRAGRSYEQYF.

The genes are TRBV19 and TRBJ2-1; maybe TRBD2 (6 bases). This CDR3 has 11 residues. Germline CDR1 and CDR2: LNHDA and SQIVND (reference sequence). Trimming took off 6 bases at V and 9 bases at J, with 9 bases between the two ends. This CDR3 is CASRFGSEQFF. The CDR3 region has the DNA TGTGCCAGTAGATTCGGGAGTGAGCAGTTCTTC.

There are a few counts of this clone. The genes are TRBV6-5 and TRBJ2-7, with 9 nucleotides matching TRBD1. J gave up 3 bases and V 2 bases, and 2 bases lay outside the gene matches. The CDR3 contains 14 residues. CDR1 is MNHEY and CDR2 is SVGAGI in the germline V gene. CDR3 region: CASSYLGQGYEQYF. The CDR3 DNA is TGTGCCAGCAGTTACCTGGGACAGGGCTACGAGCAGTACTTC.